Presented here are 27 T cell receptor beta chains from one specimen sequenced in a study of beta chain features in type 1 diabetes (dated by TCRdb to 2017 to 2018). Library preparation employed the immunoSEQ multiplex PCR assay. All of the isolated RNA was reverse transcribed with the High Capacity cDNA Reverse Transcription Kit, so expressed TCRB transcripts were sequenced. This immuneACCESS table, as held by TCRdb, lists in-frame sequences with V and J called but not all clones. Of the missing ones, under half trace to an unresolved V gene in checked studies; the others have no known cause. Across this sample there are 350,000 to 450,000 clones, with approximately 13% seen only once. Approximately 0.035% of the sample is in the top ten clones. The sequenced sample was naive CD4+ T cells from blood. What this sample's cell subset or site label stands for: true naive CD4+ T cells. These TCRs come from a man aged 30 to 39 in good health.

This clone has only a few counts. The chain combines TRBV19 with TRBJ1-1, with D possibly TRBD1 on 5 matching bases. With 7 bases removed from V and 5 bases from J, the gap between germline ends came to 14 bases. The CDR3 has 13 amino acids. The germline CDR1 and CDR2 sequences are LNHDA and SQIVND (reference sequence). The CDR3 here is CASTGEGWTEAFF. CDR3 in DNA: TGTGCCAGTACGGGGGAAGGATGGACTGAAGCTTTCTTT.

The chain employs TRBV2 and TRBJ2-5; a weak D match, TRBD2 (6 bases). Germline V gene lookup returns CDR1 SNHLY and CDR2 FYNNEI. Between the trimmed V and J ends, which lost 0 bases and 7 bases, there was a span of 12 bases. The CDR3 runs to 14 residues. This CDR3 is CASSEAAGLGTQYF. The CDR3 DNA follows: TGTGCCAGCAGTGAAGCGGCGGGGCTGGGGACCCAGTACTTC. The variable domain in full, completed from reference TRBV2 and TRBJ2-5, reads EPEVTQTPSHQVTQMGQEVILRCVPISNHLYFYWYRQILGQKVEFLVSFYNNEISEKSEIFDDQFSVERPDGSNFTLKIRSTKLEDSAMYFCASSEAAGLGTQYFGPGTRLLVL.

The genes are TRBV5-1 and TRBJ2-3; no reliable D call. V lost 0 bases to trimming and J lost 4 bases, with 12 bases between them. This CDR3 comprises 15 residues. Germline CDR1 SGHRS, CDR2 YFSETQ. CDR3 nucleotide sequence: TGCGCCAGCAGCTTGGAAGGATTCTCCGCAGATACGCAGTATTTT. This gives the protein CASSLEGFSADTQYF.

This clone was seen more than once but under ten times. The V gene is TRBV19, the J gene TRBJ2-2; D uncertain. V lost 7 bases and J 6 bases, leaving 6 bases between the germline ends. The CDR3 spans 11 residues. Germline CDR1 is LNHDA and CDR2 is SQIVND (reference sequence). In nucleotides, the CDR3 is TGTGCCAGTAACTGGCCCGGGGAGCTGTTTTTT. Translated, it gives CASNWPGELFF. Looking up the rest from reference TRBV19 and TRBJ2-2 gives the full variable domain: DGGITQSPKYLFRKEGQNVTLSCEQNLNHDAMYWYRQDPGQGLRLIYYSQIVNDFQKGDIAEGYSVSREKKESFPLTVTSAQKNPTAFYLCASNWPGELFFGEGSRLTVL.

This clone has more than one count but fewer than ten. This chain connects TRBV19 to TRBJ1-5; 11 bases line up with TRBD1. The CDR3 sequence is 15 residues long. With 5 bases clipped from V and 7 bases from J, the junction kept 7 bases outside the gene matches. Looked up from germline, CDR1 is LNHDA and CDR2 is SQIVND (reference sequence). Written as DNA, the CDR3 is TGTGCCAGTAGTCTCGGACAGGGGGCTAGCCAGCCCCAGCATTTT. Translation: CASSLGQGASQPQHF.

This sequence joins TRBV5-6 and TRBJ2-5, with D uncertain. Germline CDR1 reads SGHDT; CDR2 reads YYEEEE. The length of the CDR3 is 12 residues. V dropped 5 bases and J dropped 5 bases, with 10 bases sitting between them. CDR3 coding DNA: TGTGCCAGCAGGCGAGGCGTGGAGACCCAGTACTTC. Residues: CASRRGVETQYF. The variable domain in full, completed from reference TRBV5-6 and TRBJ2-5, reads DAGVTQSPTHLIKTRGQQVTLRCSPKSGHDTVSWYQQALGQGPQFIFQYYEEEERQRGNFPDRFSGHQFPNYSSELNVNALLLGDSALYLCASRRGVETQYFGPGTRLLVL.

The table lists this clone with a few counts. The chain uses TRBV4-3 and TRBJ2-5; 8 bases align to TRBD2. Per germline, CDR1 LGHNA and CDR2 YSLEER. V lost 3 bases, J lost 2 bases, and 14 bases stayed unmatched. The CDR3 consists of 18 residues. The CDR3 DNA sequence: TGCGCCAGCAGCCACGCCTCTAGGAGCGGGAGTTGGCAAGAGACCCAGTACTTC. This codes for CASSHASRSGSWQETQYF.

In this sample, this clone turned up a few times. The sample has other DNA sequences that encode this CDR3 too. The chain uses TRBV20-1 and TRBJ2-5; D remains ambiguous. The germline V gene has CDR1 DFQATT and CDR2 SNEGSKA (reference sequence). Trimming removed 5 bases at V and 1 base at J, with 5 bases between. This CDR3 is 11 amino acids long. This chain's CDR3 is CSALTQETQYF. The CDR3 nucleotides read TGCAGTGCTCTGACCCAAGAGACCCAGTACTTC.

This clone came up a few times. The chain has TRBV9 and TRBJ2-2, with TRBD2 matching 7 bases. Trimming at V came to 7 bases and at J to 7 bases, leaving 13 bases not matched to a gene. Germline CDR1 and CDR2: SGDLS and YYNGEE. The CDR3 has 15 residues. The CDR3, as DNA: TGTGCCAGCGCTCCTAAGGAGCGGGATGTCGGGGAGCTGTTTTTT. Translated: CASAPKERDVGELFF.

The chain combines TRBV5-4 with TRBJ1-1, with 10 bases fitting TRBD1. J gave up 7 bases and V 4 bases, and 1 base lay outside the gene matches. The germline V gene has CDR1 SGHNT and CDR2 YYREEE (reference sequence). The CDR3 is 12 residues long. The CDR3 coding sequence is TGTGCCAGCAGCGGGGACAGGGGTGAAGCTTTCTTT. The encoded protein is CASSGDRGEAFF.

V and J are TRBV9 and TRBJ2-7; 8 nucleotides agree with TRBD1. The V gene's germline CDR1 is SGDLS and CDR2 YYNGEE. V gave up 0 bases and J gave up 4 bases; unmatched junction bases: 3. The CDR3 extends over 14 amino acids. CDR3 protein: CASSVGQGWYEQYF. Written as DNA, the CDR3 is TGTGCCAGCAGCGTAGGACAGGGGTGGTACGAGCAGTACTTC.

A few counts support this clone. The chain joins TRBV19 to TRBJ1-5; 7 bases are shared with TRBD1. The CDR3 has 13 residues. CDR1 and CDR2 (germline): LNHDA, SQIVND (reference sequence). V shed 7 bases and J 12 bases; nucleotides not matched to a gene: 12. The CDR3 DNA is TGTGCCAGTAAGGGATTCGGGACAGTCCTCCAGCATTTT. It encodes CASKGFGTVLQHF.

The chain carries TRBV5-4 and TRBJ2-3; TRBD2 aligns across 13 bases. This CDR3 region has 15 residues. Trimming removed 4 bases from V and 5 bases from J; junction bases left unmatched: 4. The germline CDR1 and CDR2 sequences are SGHNT and YYREEE (reference sequence). The CDR3: CASSRTSGSVDTQYF. CDR3 DNA sequence: TGTGCCAGCAGCCGGACTAGCGGGAGTGTAGATACGCAGTATTTT. The full variable domain, rest sourced from reference TRBV5-4 and TRBJ2-3, is ETGVTQSPTHLIKTRGQQVTLRCSSQSGHNTVSWYQQALGQGPQFIFQYYREEENGRGNFPPRFSGLQFPNYSSELNVNALELDDSALYLCASSRTSGSVDTQYFGPGTRLTVL.

CDR3 coding DNA: TGTGCCAGCAGCGTAGACCCGCCTAGCGGGAGACTAGATGAGCAGTTCTTC. Protein product: CASSVDPPSGRLDEQFF. The chain carries TRBV9 and TRBJ2-1; 10 positions agree with TRBD2. The CDR3 is 17 residues long. Looked up from germline, CDR1 is SGDLS and CDR2 is YYNGEE. The J segment lost 8 bases and the V segment lost 0 bases, leaving 11 bases of the junction unmatched.

This sequence joins TRBV2 and TRBJ2-7; TRBD2 agrees at 7 bases. Looked up from germline, CDR1 is SNHLY and CDR2 is FYNNEI. V was pared by 8 bases and J by 1 base, with 5 bases of the junction left unmatched. The CDR3 runs to 13 residues. The DNA of the CDR3 is TGTGCCAGCTATCCCGGGGGGTCCTACGAGCAGTACGTC. Translation gives CASYPGGSYEQYV.

This clone was picked up a small number of times. The rearrangement uses TRBV30 and TRBJ1-2; D is possibly TRBD1 (5 bases). Germline values: CDR1 GTSNPN, CDR2 SVGIG (reference sequence). V gave up 2 bases and J gave up 8 bases, with 15 bases separating them. CDR3 length: 13 amino acids. Here the CDR3 reads CAWSLQGSTGYTF. The CDR3 DNA sequence: TGTGCCTGGAGTCTCCAGGGCTCCACAGGCTACACCTTC.

This clone was counted only a few times. The chain couples TRBV10-3 to TRBJ1-1; D gene uncertain. V gave up 2 bases and J gave up 11 bases, with 12 bases separating them. The CDR3 runs 12 residues. From germline, CDR1 is ENHRY and CDR2 SYGVKD. For the CDR3, the DNA is TGTGCCATCAGTGAGATTGAGGGAGGTGCTTTCTTT. Residues: CAISEIEGGAFF.

The chain employs TRBV9 and TRBJ2-5, with D uncertain. CDR1 and CDR2 (germline): SGDLS, YYNGEE. V dropped 4 bases and J dropped 0 bases, with 4 bases sitting between them. The CDR3 has 12 amino acids. DNA of the CDR3: TGTGCCAGCAGCAAGTACCAAGAGACCCAGTACTTC. Protein sequence: CASSKYQETQYF.

The chain recombines TRBV27 with TRBJ1-5; possibly TRBD1 for D (5 bases). This CDR3 contains 17 residues. CDR1 and CDR2 (germline): MNHEY, SMNVEV (reference sequence). V was pared by 6 bases and J by 0 bases, with 18 bases between. The CDR3 reads CASSQGWGRDSNQPQHF. The CDR3 nucleotides read TGTGCCAGCAGCCAGGGTTGGGGTAGGGATAGCAATCAGCCCCAGCATTTT.

There are a few counts of this clone. This chain uses TRBV7-2 with TRBJ1-2; the match to TRBD1 covers 8 bases. CDR1 is SGHTA, CDR2 FQGNSA, per germline. The CDR3 runs to 14 residues. V lost 3 bases to trimming and J lost 1 base; unmatched junction nucleotides: 1. The CDR3 DNA reads TGTGCCAGCAGCTTTGACAGGGGTAACTATGGCTACACCTTC. Translating it yields CASSFDRGNYGYTF.

This chain connects TRBV5-4 to TRBJ2-5; 9 bases match TRBD1. The CDR3 loop spans 17 amino acids. V was pared by 4 bases and J by 4 bases, with 14 bases of the junction left unmatched. Per the germline V gene, CDR1 is SGHNT and CDR2 is YYREEE (reference sequence). CDR3 in DNA: TGTGCCAGCAGCGGACTAGGGACAGGGAATCTCCGAGAGACCCAGTACTTC. Protein product: CASSGLGTGNLRETQYF.

This chain uses TRBV7-8 with TRBJ2-1; 13 nucleotides line up with TRBD2. The germline CDR1 and CDR2 sequences are SGHVS and FQNEAQ. The CDR3 covers 13 residues. The CDR3 DNA reads TGTTCGACTAGCGGGAGGTGGTACAATGAGCAGTTCTTC. Its protein product is CSTSGRWYNEQFF. The full variable domain, its missing parts supplied by reference TRBV7-8 and TRBJ2-1, is GAGVSQSPRYKVAKRGQDVALRCDPISGHVSLFWYQQALGQGPEFLTYFQNEAQLDKSGLPSDRFFAERPEGSVSTLKIQRTQQEDSAVYLCSTSGRWYNEQFFGPGTRLTVL.

The chain is built from TRBV4-2 and TRBJ1-2, with a weak D call TRBD1 (5 bases). Trimming removed 3 bases from V and 7 bases from J, with 15 bases in between. The germline V gene encodes CDR1 LGHNA and CDR2 YNFKEQ. CDR3 length: 14 residues. Here the CDR3 DNA reads TGTGCCAGCAGCCACCCAGATAGGGGCGGTGGCTACACCTTC. It is translated as CASSHPDRGGGYTF.

V and J are TRBV15 and TRBJ2-7; D is perhaps TRBD1 (6 bases). Germline V gene data show CDR1 as LNHNV and CDR2 as YYDKDF (reference sequence). Trimming left V 0 bases short and J 6 bases short, with 9 bases between. The CDR3 runs to 13 residues. CDR3 protein: CATSRDQGSEQYF. CDR3 DNA: TGTGCCACCAGCAGAGACCAGGGGAGCGAGCAGTACTTC. Variable domain in full (rest from reference TRBV15 and TRBJ2-7): DAMVIQNPRYQVTQFGKPVTLSCSQTLNHNVMYWYQQKSSQAPKLLFHYYDKDFNNEADTPDNFQSRRPNTSFCFLDIRSPGLGDTAMYLCATSRDQGSEQYFGPGTRLTVT.

This rearrangement joins TRBV7-2 to TRBJ2-4, with unresolved D. Trimming shortened V by 1 base and J by 3 bases, and 10 bases separated the two germline ends. Germline CDR1 reads SGHTA; CDR2 reads FQGNSA. This CDR3 has 15 residues. The CDR3 region has the DNA TGTGCCAGCAGCTTAGATCATTGGAGCAAAAACATTCAGTACTTC. Protein: CASSLDHWSKNIQYF.

This chain connects TRBV7-2 to TRBJ2-2, with a weak D call TRBD1 (5 bases). The germline gives CDR1 SGHTA, CDR2 FQGNSA. V shed 1 base and J shed 8 bases, with 17 bases lying between them. The CDR3 has 16 amino acids. The CDR3 region has the DNA TGTGCCAGCAGCTTAGACCACCTAGGGGTTGGAGGGGAGCTGTTTTTT. Translation gives CASSLDHLGVGGELFF.

This chain joins TRBV29-1 and TRBJ2-2; possible D gene TRBD1, 6 bases. The CDR3 is 14 residues long. V was cut by 2 bases and J by 5 bases, with 12 bases left in between. Germline assignment: CDR1 SQVTM and CDR2 ANQGSEA. CDR3 nucleotide sequence: TGCAGCGTTGAATTGGGGGCGCAGACCGGGGAGCTGTTTTTT. Its translation is CSVELGAQTGELFF.